This T cell receptor beta chain was observed in a study of spatial heterogeneity in lung cancer. Overall study findings and caveats: For expanded intratumoral alpha and beta TCRs, counts tracked tumor mutation counts.

V was shortened by 5 bases and J by 6 bases, with 14 bases between the two germline ends. The CDR3 consists of 12 residues. Germline V gene data show CDR1 as DFQATT and CDR2 as SNEGSKA (reference sequence). This clonotype is labeled medium-sized. Its antigen is not known. TCRdb reprocessed the 5' RACE reads with MiXCR, giving one entry per CDR3 protein. This table holds 5,500 to 6,000 distinct CDR3 sequences, roughly 15% found once. Regarding time point: sample taken at primary tumor resection. The donor population consisted of under 75 patients with untreated, early-stage non-small cell lung cancer. Unsorted whole RNA of tumor, nontumor lung or frozen PBMC was sequenced.

The chain couples TRBV20-1 to TRBJ2-7; possible D gene TRBD1, 6 bases. The sample was lung tumor tissue, taken at surgery. This TCR came from a male donor with early-stage non-small cell lung cancer. DNA for the CDR3: TGCAGTGCTGTCAGGGGTGTCCTCGAGCAGTACTTC. Its translation: CSAVRGVLEQYF.